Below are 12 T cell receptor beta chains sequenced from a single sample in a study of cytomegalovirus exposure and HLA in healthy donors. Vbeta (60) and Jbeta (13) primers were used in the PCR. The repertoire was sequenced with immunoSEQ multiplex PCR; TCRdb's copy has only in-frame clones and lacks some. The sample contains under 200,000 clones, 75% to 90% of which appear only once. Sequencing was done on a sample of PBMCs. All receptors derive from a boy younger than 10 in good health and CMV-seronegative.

The CDR3 region is CAISESRRGGYTQYF. CDR3 in DNA: TGTGCCATCAGTGAGTCAAGACGAGGGGGCTATACGCAGTATTTT. This chain joins TRBV10-3 and TRBJ2-3; the match to TRBD1 covers 7 bases. The CDR3 totals 15 residues. CDR1 ENHRY and CDR2 SYGVKD come from the germline V gene. V was pared by 0 bases and J by 7 bases, with 7 bases of the junction left unmatched.

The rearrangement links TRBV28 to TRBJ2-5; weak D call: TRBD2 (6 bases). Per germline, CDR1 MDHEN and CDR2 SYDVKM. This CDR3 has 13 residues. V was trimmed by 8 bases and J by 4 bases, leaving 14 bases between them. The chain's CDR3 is CASGGREAETQYF. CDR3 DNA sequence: TGTGCCAGCGGCGGCAGGGAGGCAGAGACCCAGTACTTC.

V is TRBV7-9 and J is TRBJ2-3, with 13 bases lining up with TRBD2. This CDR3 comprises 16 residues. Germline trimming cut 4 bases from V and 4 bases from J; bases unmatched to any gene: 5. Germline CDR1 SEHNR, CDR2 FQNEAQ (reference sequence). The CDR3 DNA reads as TGTGCCAGCAGCTCAGGACTAGCGGGAGAATCAGATACGCAGTATTTT. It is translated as CASSSGLAGESDTQYF.

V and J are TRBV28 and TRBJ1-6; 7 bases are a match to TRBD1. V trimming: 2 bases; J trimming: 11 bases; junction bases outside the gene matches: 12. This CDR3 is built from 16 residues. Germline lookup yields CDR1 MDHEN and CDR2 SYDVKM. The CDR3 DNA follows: TGTGCCAGCAGTTTAGAACGAGAGGGGGCGCTAACACCCCTCCACTTT. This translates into CASSLEREGALTPLHF.

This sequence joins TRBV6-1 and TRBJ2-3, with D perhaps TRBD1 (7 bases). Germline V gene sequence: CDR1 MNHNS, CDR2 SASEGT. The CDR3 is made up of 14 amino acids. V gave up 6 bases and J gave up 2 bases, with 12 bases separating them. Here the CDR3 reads CASRRDSSTDTQYF. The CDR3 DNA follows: TGTGCCAGCAGGCGGGACAGTTCCACAGATACGCAGTATTTT.

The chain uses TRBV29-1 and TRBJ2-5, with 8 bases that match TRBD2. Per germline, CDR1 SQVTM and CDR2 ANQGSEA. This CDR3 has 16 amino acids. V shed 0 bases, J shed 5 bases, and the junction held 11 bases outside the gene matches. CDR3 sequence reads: CSVEDQASGPVETQYF. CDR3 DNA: TGCAGCGTTGAAGATCAGGCTAGCGGGCCCGTGGAGACCCAGTACTTC.

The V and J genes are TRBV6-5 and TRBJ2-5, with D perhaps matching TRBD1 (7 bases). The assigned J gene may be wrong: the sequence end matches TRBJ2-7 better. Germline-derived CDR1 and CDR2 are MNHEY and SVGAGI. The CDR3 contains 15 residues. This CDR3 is CASSYVSGGSDEQYF. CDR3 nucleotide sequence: TGTGCCAGCAGTTACGTCTCAGGGGGGAGTGACGAGCAGTACTTC.

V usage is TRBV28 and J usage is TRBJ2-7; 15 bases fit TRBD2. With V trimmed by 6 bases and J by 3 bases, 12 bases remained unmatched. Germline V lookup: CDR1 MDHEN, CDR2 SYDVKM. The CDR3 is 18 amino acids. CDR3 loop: CASSGRGTSGGFSYEQYF. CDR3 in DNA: TGTGCCAGCAGCGGCAGAGGGACTAGCGGGGGGTTTAGCTACGAGCAGTACTTC. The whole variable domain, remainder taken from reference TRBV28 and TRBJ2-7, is DVKVTQSSRYLVKRTGEKVFLECVQDMDHENMFWYRQDPGLGLRLIYFSYDVKMKEKGDIPEGYSVSREKKERFSLILESASTNQTSMYLCASSGRGTSGGFSYEQYFGPGTRLTVT.

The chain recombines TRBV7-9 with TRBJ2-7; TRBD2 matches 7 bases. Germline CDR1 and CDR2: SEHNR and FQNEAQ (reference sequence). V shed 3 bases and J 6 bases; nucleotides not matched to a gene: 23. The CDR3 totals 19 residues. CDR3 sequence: CASSFRLGGSRLLGGEQYF. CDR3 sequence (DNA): TGTGCCAGCAGCTTTAGATTAGGCGGGAGTCGGTTACTTGGGGGCGAGCAGTACTTC.

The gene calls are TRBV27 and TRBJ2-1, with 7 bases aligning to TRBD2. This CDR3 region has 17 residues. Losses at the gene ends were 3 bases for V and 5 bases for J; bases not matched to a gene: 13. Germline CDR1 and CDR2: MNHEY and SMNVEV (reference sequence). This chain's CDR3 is CASSLLTASGSHNEQFF. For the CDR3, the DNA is TGTGCCAGCAGTTTGCTGACGGCTAGCGGTAGCCACAATGAGCAGTTCTTC.

The CDR3 spells CSVGQQLNTEAFF. CDR3 nucleotides: TGCAGCGTTGGACAACAGTTGAACACTGAAGCTTTCTTT. V is TRBV29-1 and J is TRBJ1-1, with D hard to call. Per germline, CDR1 SQVTM and CDR2 ANQGSEA. V lost 4 bases and J lost 0, with 9 bases in between. The CDR3 runs 13 residues.

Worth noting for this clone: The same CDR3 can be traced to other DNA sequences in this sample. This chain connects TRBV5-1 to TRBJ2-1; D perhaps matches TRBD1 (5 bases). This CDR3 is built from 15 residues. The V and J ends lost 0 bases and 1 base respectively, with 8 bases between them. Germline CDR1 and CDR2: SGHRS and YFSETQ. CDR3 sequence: CASSLGQGSYNEQFF. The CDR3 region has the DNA TGCGCCAGCAGCTTGGGGCAGGGTTCCTACAATGAGCAGTTCTTC.